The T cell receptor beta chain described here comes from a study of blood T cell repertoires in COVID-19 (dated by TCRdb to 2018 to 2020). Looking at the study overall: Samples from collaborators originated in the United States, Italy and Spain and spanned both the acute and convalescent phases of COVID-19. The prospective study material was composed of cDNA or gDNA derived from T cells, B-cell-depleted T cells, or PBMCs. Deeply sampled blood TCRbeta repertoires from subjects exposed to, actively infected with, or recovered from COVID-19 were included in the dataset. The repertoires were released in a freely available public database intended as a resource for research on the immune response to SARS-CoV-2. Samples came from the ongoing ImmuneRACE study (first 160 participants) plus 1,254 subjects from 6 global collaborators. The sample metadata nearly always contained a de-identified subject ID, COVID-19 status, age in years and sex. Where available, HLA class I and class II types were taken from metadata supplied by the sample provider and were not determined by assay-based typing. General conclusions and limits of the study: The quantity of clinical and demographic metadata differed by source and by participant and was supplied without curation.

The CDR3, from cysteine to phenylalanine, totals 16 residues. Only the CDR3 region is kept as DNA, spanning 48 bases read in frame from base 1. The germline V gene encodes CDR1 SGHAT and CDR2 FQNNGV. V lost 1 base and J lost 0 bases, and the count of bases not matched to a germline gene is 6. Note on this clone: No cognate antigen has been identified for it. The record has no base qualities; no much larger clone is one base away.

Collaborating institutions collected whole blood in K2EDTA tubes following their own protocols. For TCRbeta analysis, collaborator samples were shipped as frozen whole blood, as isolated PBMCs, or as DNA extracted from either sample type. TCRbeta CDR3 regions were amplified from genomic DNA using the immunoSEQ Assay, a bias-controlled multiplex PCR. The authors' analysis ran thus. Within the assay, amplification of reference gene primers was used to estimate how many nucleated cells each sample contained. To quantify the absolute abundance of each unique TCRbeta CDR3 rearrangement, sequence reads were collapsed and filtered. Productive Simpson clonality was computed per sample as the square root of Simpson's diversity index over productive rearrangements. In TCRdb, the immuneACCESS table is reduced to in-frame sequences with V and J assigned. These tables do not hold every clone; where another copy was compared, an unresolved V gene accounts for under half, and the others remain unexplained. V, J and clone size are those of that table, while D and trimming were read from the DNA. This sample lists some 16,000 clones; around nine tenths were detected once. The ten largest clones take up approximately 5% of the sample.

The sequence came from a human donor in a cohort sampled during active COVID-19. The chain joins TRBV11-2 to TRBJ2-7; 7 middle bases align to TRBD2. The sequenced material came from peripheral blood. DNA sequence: TGTGCCAGCAGCTTAGGGGGGAGGGAGAGCTCCTACGAGCAGTACTTC. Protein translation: CASSLGGRESSYEQYF.